The clone carrying this TCR beta chain was picked up one time. Its specificity is not known. The sample is drawn from a study of graft-versus-host responses after intestinal transplantation. Study-level background: The recipients all started with anti-thymocyte globulin induction and then took tacrolimus and steroids for 3 to 4 years.

The CDR3 loop spans 14 amino acids. V shed 3 bases and J shed 4 bases, with 12 bases lying between them. Germline CDR1 SGHVS, CDR2 FNYEAQ. General study findings and limits: The presence of high graft-versus-host to host-versus-graft clonal ratios in allografts characterized patients with graft-donor T cell macrochimerism.

The data were produced by immunoSEQ multiplex PCR, yet TCRdb's version contains in-frame clones alone and is incomplete. The profile shows roughly 97,000 clones, 90% of them singletons. Sequenced material: PBMCs, taken around 450 days after intestinal transplant. This chain uses TRBV7-6 with TRBJ1-2; D possibly corresponds to TRBD1 (5 bases). The clonotype comes from a human patient who received an intestinal transplant, so some T cells may come from the graft donor. In DNA form, the CDR3 reads TGTGCCAGCAGCTTGGGGCGCAAGACCTATGGCTACACCTTC. As protein: CASSLGRKTYGYTF.